This paragraph covers one T cell receptor beta chain sequence. TCRdb's copy holds only in-frame clones and misses some; the assay was immunoSEQ multiplex PCR. The table has tens of thousands of clones, about 88% seen once. This sample stems from a study of blood T cell repertoires in COVID-19. Study-level information: T cells, B-cell-depleted T cells, or PBMCs provided the cDNA or gDNA that served as material.

The germline V and J ends were trimmed by 0 bases and 3 bases, with 14 bases remaining between them. The germline CDR1 and CDR2 sequences are LGHDT and YNNKEL (reference sequence). The CDR3 sequence is 17 residues long. Sequenced sample: peripheral blood. The TCR sequence derives from a human donor in a cohort sampled during active COVID-19. The chain carries TRBV3-1 (or the pseudogene TRBV3-2) and TRBJ2-2, with D perhaps matching TRBD2 (6 bases). CDR3 nucleotides: TGTGCCAGCAGCCAAGATATAGCGGAAGGGGACACCGGGGAGCTGTTTTTT. Its protein product is CASSQDIAEGDTGELFF.